These 8 T cell receptor beta chains came from one sample sequenced in a study of blood T cell repertoires in COVID-19. Assay: immunoSEQ multiplex PCR; the TCRdb copy retains only in-frame clones and omits some. The sample lists about half a million clones; 80% to 90% were seen once. Sequenced sample: PBMCs or T cells enriched from blood (not recorded which). These TCRs come from a woman aged 55-70 years who had recovered from COVID-19.

CDR3 bases: TGTGCCAGTAGTTCAGGACGTTTCCGAGGGGGCTATGGCTACACCTTC. Translated, it gives CASSSGRFRGGYGYTF. The V call is TRBV19, the J call TRBJ1-2; a weak D match, TRBD1 (6 bases). From germline, CDR1 is LNHDA and CDR2 SQIVND (reference sequence). Between the trimmed V and J ends, which lost 5 bases and 4 bases, there was a span of 20 bases. This CDR3 contains 16 residues. The full variable domain, in which reference TRBV19 and TRBJ1-2 provide the parts outside the CDR3, is DGGITQSPKYLFRKEGQNVTLSCEQNLNHDAMYWYRQDPGQGLRLIYYSQIVNDFQKGDIAEGYSVSREKKESFPLTVTSAQKNPTAFYLCASSSGRFRGGYGYTFGSGTRLTVV.

V usage is TRBV4-1 and J usage is TRBJ1-1; TRBD1 is a possible D gene (5 bases). The CDR3 covers 15 residues. V was clipped by 1 base and J by 3 bases, with 12 bases between them. Germline assignment: CDR1 MGHRA and CDR2 YSYEKL. The CDR3, as DNA: TGCGCCAGCAGCCAAGTTGCGGGGGGGGACACTGAAGCTTTCTTT. This codes for CASSQVAGGDTEAFF.

The V gene is TRBV3-1 (or the pseudogene TRBV3-2), the J gene TRBJ2-1, with D possibly TRBD1 on 5 matching bases. This CDR3 has 16 residues. Germline values: CDR1 LGHDT, CDR2 YNNKEL (reference sequence). V was pared by 3 bases and J by 1 base, with 13 bases between. Written as DNA, the CDR3 is TGTGCCAGCAGCCAGGGGCAGACTCCTTCCTACAATGAGCAGTTCTTC. It yields the protein CASSQGQTPSYNEQFF.

The rearrangement joins TRBV11-2 to TRBJ1-2; TRBD1 matches at 9 bases. The length of the CDR3 is 14 residues. Germline V gives CDR1 SGHAT, CDR2 FQNNGV. V was pared by 1 base and J by 8 bases, with 5 bases of the junction left unmatched. The CDR3 coding sequence is TGTGCCAGCAGCTTAGGGGGGACAGGGACCGGCTACACCTTC. Encoded protein: CASSLGGTGTGYTF.

J is TRBJ1-2 and V is TRBV3-1 (or the pseudogene TRBV3-2); 10 bases match TRBD1. Germline V CDR1 and CDR2: LGHDT, YNNKEL (reference sequence). The length of the CDR3 is 16 residues. V trimming: 0 bases; J trimming: 5 bases; junction bases outside the gene matches: 6. The CDR3: CASSQDLGQGTYGYTF. The DNA of the CDR3 is TGTGCCAGCAGCCAAGATCTGGGACAGGGGACTTATGGCTACACCTTC.

This clone has a count of ten or more. CDR3 coding DNA: TGTGCCAGCAGCCCTACGGGGGGATTTGGTGAAAAACTGTTTTTT. Protein sequence: CASSPTGGFGEKLFF. This chain connects TRBV5-4 to TRBJ1-4, with a possible D match to TRBD1 (5 bases). V lost 4 bases and J 7 bases, leaving 17 bases between the germline ends. CDR3 length: 15 amino acids. From germline, CDR1 is SGHNT and CDR2 YYREEE (reference sequence).

V and J are TRBV9 and TRBJ2-1, with 7 nucleotides matching TRBD1. CDR1 and CDR2 from the germline V gene are SGDLS and YYNGEE. CDR3 length equals 16 residues. Losses at the gene ends were 0 bases for V and 6 bases for J; bases not matched to a gene: 9. CDR3 nucleotide sequence: TGTGCCAGCAGCGTAGGTGAGGGGGCAAGCAGCAATGAGCAGTTCTTC. Its translation is CASSVGEGASSNEQFF.

The chain links TRBV28 to TRBJ1-1; D remains ambiguous. The length of the CDR3 is 13 residues. From germline, CDR1 is MDHEN and CDR2 SYDVKM. Between the trimmed V and J ends, which lost 8 bases and 0 bases, there was a span of 10 bases. The CDR3 DNA follows: TGTGCCAGCGGACGGGGAATGAACACTGAAGCTTTCTTT. It is translated as CASGRGMNTEAFF.